This TCR beta chain derives from a study of OX40 agonist ivuxolimab in advanced cancers. The wider study: Participants could have had prior anti-PD-1, anti-PD-L1 or anti-CTLA-4 therapy, and more than 35% had some.

This CDR3 contains 15 residues. The V end was cut by 3 bases, the J end by 6 bases, with 18 bases between. Germline CDR1 is KGHSH and CDR2 is LQKENI. TCRdb's table, derived via immunoSEQ multiplex PCR, lists solely in-frame clones and lacks some. The table lists some 80,000 clones, approximately 85% of them singletons. Peripheral blood came from all dose cohorts at three timepoints. The chain employs TRBV18 and TRBJ2-7; D might be TRBD1 (5 bases). Sequences were derived from CD4+ or CD8+ T cells sorted from blood, sampled in a trial of the OX40 agonist ivuxolimab. This sequence was found in an adult with an advanced solid tumor such as melanoma, head and neck, liver or kidney cancer. CDR3 residues: CASSPRTNLDPEQYF. CDR3 DNA: TGTGCCAGCTCACCTAGGACAAACCTGGACCCCGAGCAGTACTTC. Full variable domain (outside the CDR3, taken from reference TRBV18 and TRBJ2-7): NAGVMQNPRHLVRRRGQEARLRCSPMKGHSHVYWYRQLPEEGLKFMVYLQKENIIDESGMPKERFSAEFPKEGPSILRIQQVVRGDSAAYFCASSPRTNLDPEQYFGPGTRLTVT.